This TCR beta chain was sequenced during a study of cytomegalovirus exposure and HLA in healthy donors. A multiplex PCR was run with 60 Vbeta primers and 13 Jbeta primers. Sequencing was performed with immunoSEQ multiplex PCR; in TCRdb, only in-frame clones are kept and a portion is missing. The sample has about 120,000 clones, more than 70% seen once. The CDR3 sequence is 16 residues long. From germline, CDR1 is SGDLS and CDR2 YYNGEE. Trimming cost V 4 bases and J 5 bases; bases outside gene matches: 11. The chain joins TRBV9 to TRBJ2-5; 10 bases line up with TRBD2. This clonotype was sampled from a young man in good health and CMV-seronegative. Sequencing was performed on PBMCs. The chain's CDR3 is CASSRESGGARETQYF. DNA for the CDR3: TGTGCCAGCAGCCGGGAAAGCGGGGGGGCCCGGGAGACCCAGTACTTC.